A selection of T cell receptor beta chains follows, all from one sample in a study of long-term antiretroviral therapy in people with HIV. Profiled with immunoSEQ multiplex PCR; TCRdb holds only in-frame clones, not every one. The repertoire holds 25,000 to 35,000 clones, with approximately 96% as singletons. Specimen: unsorted PBMCs, collected roughly 6.4 years after starting antiretroviral therapy. The receptors here all came from a man aged 25 to 40 with HIV. The CDR3 runs from the conserved cysteine through the conserved F or W. The D gene is left open where the match is weak. Clone size appears in some rows only: once, few, many, or a class for an expanded clone.

TRBJ1-5	TRBV6-6	.	.	CASIGFGSNQPQHF	TGTGCCAGCATCGGATTTGGGAGCAATCAGCCCCAGCATTTT
TRBJ2-7	TRBV7-2	.	once	CASSVSGATSYEQYF	TGTGCCAGCAGCGTCTCGGGGGCGACCTCCTACGAGCAGTACTTC
TRBJ2-2	TRBV7-6	.	.	CASSLSGELFF	TGTGCCAGCAGCTTAAGCGGGGAGCTGTTTTTT
TRBJ2-3	TRBV15	.	.	CATSRDSPTGTQYF	TGTGCCACCAGCAGAGATAGTCCCACGGGTACGCAGTATTTT
TRBJ2-7	TRBV7-2	.	.	CASSPSPFYEQYF	TGTGCCAGCAGCCCGTCCCCGTTCTACGAGCAGTACTTC
TRBJ1-1	TRBV21-1	.	.	CATLGDPNTEAFF	TGTGCCACCTTGGGGGACCCGAACACTGAAGCTTTCTTT
TRBJ1-4	TRBV4-3	.	.	CASSPGGGRGEKLFF	TGCGCCAGCAGCCCCGGCGGGGGGCGCGGGGAAAAACTGTTTTTT
TRBJ2-1	TRBV2	TRBD2	.	CASSEYLRTSGDLYNEQFF	TGTGCCAGCAGTGAATATCTCCGGACTAGCGGGGACCTGTACAATGAGCAGTTCTTC
TRBJ2-4	TRBV11-2	.	.	CASSWAVGAKNIQYF	TGTGCCAGCAGCTGGGCCGTGGGAGCCAAAAACATTCAGTACTTC
TRBJ1-2	TRBV6-6	.	.	CASSSGHGYTF	TGTGCCAGCAGTTCAGGGCATGGCTACACCTTC
TRBJ2-7	TRBV13	TRBD2	.	CASSPYPGGHEQYF	TGTGCCAGCAGCCCGTACCCGGGGGGTCACGAGCAGTACTTC
TRBJ1-6	TRBV27	.	.	CASSLGSLSGYNSPLHF	TGTGCCAGCAGTTTAGGCTCTCTGTCGGGGTATAATTCACCCCTCCACTTT
TRBJ2-7	TRBV9	.	.	CASSVESLSPEQYF	TGTGCCAGCAGCGTAGAGAGCCTTTCCCCCGAGCAGTACTTC
TRBJ1-1	TRBV7-6	.	.	CASSKHPNTEAFF	TGTGCCAGCAGCAAACATCCGAACACTGAAGCTTTCTTT
TRBJ2-7	TRBV9	TRBD2	.	CASSAGLEKPYEQYF	TGTGCCAGCAGCGCTGGACTAGAAAAGCCCTACGAGCAGTACTTC
TRBJ1-1	TRBV13	.	.	CASSGVNTEAFF	TGTGCCAGCTCGGGGGTCAACACTGAAGCTTTCTTT
TRBJ1-4	TRBV25-1	TRBD1	.	CASGETGGTTNEKLFF	TGTGCCAGCGGGGAAACAGGGGGTACAACTAATGAAAAACTGTTTTTT
TRBJ1-2	TRBV19	.	.	CASSSPGGKNYGYTF	TGTGCCAGTAGTAGCCCCGGGGGGAAGAACTATGGCTACACCTTC
TRBJ2-5	TRBV27	TRBD2	.	CASSSKPLGLAGARETQYF	TGTGCCAGCAGTTCCAAACCTCTGGGACTAGCGGGGGCGAGGGAGACCCAGTACTTC
TRBJ2-1	TRBV6-5	TRBD2	.	CASSYSPSGGYNEQFF	TGTGCCAGCAGTTACTCCCCTAGCGGGGGGTACAATGAGCAGTTCTTC
TRBJ1-6	TRBV27	TRBD1	.	CASSSTGFRDPLHF	TGTGCCAGCAGTTCGACAGGGTTCCGGGATCCCCTCCACTTT
TRBJ2-1	TRBV19	.	.	CAPIEGVYNEQFF	TGTGCCCCTATAGAGGGGGTATACAATGAGCAGTTCTTC
TRBJ2-3	TRBV6-6	TRBD2	.	CASHNSGTRRDTQYF	TGTGCCAGTCATAATTCCGGGACTAGGAGAGATACGCAGTATTTT
TRBJ2-7	TRBV10-2	.	.	CASSERGWYEQYF	TGCGCCAGCAGTGAGAGGGGCTGGTACGAGCAGTACTTC
TRBJ2-7	TRBV7-2	.	.	CASSEGRTYEQYF	TGTGCCAGCAGCGAGGGGCGAACCTACGAGCAGTACTTC
TRBJ2-3	TRBV19	TRBD2	.	CASNSGGAPDTQYF	TGTGCCAGCAATAGCGGGGGGGCCCCGGATACGCAGTATTTT
TRBJ1-1	TRBV4-1	.	.	CASSERPGDGTEAFF	TGCGCCAGCAGCGAGAGACCGGGAGATGGCACTGAAGCTTTCTTT
TRBJ2-1	TRBV2	TRBD2	.	CASSTVPGLAGDGGEQFF	TGTGCCAGCAGTACCGTCCCGGGACTAGCGGGAGATGGGGGTGAGCAGTTCTTC
TRBJ2-5	TRBV11-3	.	.	CASSLGGVQETQYF	TGTGCCAGCAGCTTAGGGGGGGTCCAAGAGACCCAGTACTTC
TRBJ2-5	TRBV29-1	.	.	CSDLGLEETQYF	TGCAGCGACCTCGGACTGGAGGAGACCCAGTACTTC
TRBJ2-7	TRBV6-5	.	.	CASKAGWGSSYEQYF	TGTGCCAGCAAGGCGGGATGGGGGAGCTCCTACGAGCAGTACTTC
TRBJ2-7	TRBV6-1	TRBD2	.	CASRVAGDYEQYF	TGTGCCAGCAGAGTAGCGGGAGATTACGAGCAGTACTTC
TRBJ1-5	TRBV19	TRBD1	.	CASSWTGVSNQPQHF	TGTGCCAGTAGCTGGACAGGGGTGAGCAATCAGCCCCAGCATTTT
TRBJ2-3	TRBV4-3	.	.	CASSQDRSTDTQYF	TGCGCCAGCAGCCAAGATCGTTCCACAGATACGCAGTATTTT
TRBJ2-7	TRBV2	.	few	CASSSGVSYEQYF	TGTGCCAGCAGTTCTGGGGTTTCCTACGAGCAGTACTTC
TRBJ1-2	TRBV6-5	TRBD1	.	CASKPGQNYGYTF	TGTGCCAGCAAACCGGGACAGAACTATGGCTACACCTTC
TRBJ1-2	TRBV6-5	.	.	CASSYLQDYGYTF	TGTGCCAGCAGTTACCTTCAGGACTATGGCTACACCTTC
TRBJ1-1	TRBV7-8	TRBD1	.	CASSTQGSTEAFF	TGTGCCAGCAGTACACAGGGGAGCACTGAAGCTTTCTTT
TRBJ1-2	TRBV6-5	.	.	CASSSGHGYTF	TGTGCCAGCAGTTCAGGGCATGGCTACACCTTC
TRBJ1-1	TRBV7-9	.	.	CASSLQDLMNTEAFF	TGTGCCAGCAGCTTACAGGACCTAATGAACACTGAAGCTTTCTTT
TRBJ2-2	TRBV9	TRBD1	.	CASSVPHRGPNTGELFF	TGTGCCAGCAGCGTACCCCACAGGGGACCCAACACCGGGGAGCTGTTTTTT